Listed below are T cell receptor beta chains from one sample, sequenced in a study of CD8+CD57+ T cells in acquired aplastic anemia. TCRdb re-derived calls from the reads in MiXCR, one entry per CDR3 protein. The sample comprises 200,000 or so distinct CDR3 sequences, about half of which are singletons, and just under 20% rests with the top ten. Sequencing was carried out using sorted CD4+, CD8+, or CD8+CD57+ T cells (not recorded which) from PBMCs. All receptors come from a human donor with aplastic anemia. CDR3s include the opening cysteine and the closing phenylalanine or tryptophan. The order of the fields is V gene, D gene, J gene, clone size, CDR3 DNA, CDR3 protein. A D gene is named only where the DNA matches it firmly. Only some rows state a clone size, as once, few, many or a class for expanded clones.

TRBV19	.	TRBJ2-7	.	TGTGCCAGTAGTATTGAGGTGGGGAGAGGGTACGAGCAGTACTTC	CASSIEVGRGYEQYF
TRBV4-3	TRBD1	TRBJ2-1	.	TGCGCCAGCAGCCAAGACGGGACAGGGAATGAGCAGTTCTTC	CASSQDGTGNEQFF
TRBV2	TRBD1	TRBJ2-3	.	TGTGCCAGCAGCCCAGGGACAGGGGGGGCAGATACGCAGTATTTT	CASSPGTGGADTQYF
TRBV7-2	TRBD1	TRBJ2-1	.	TGTGCCAGCAGCTTAGCGCTAGGACAGGCGCTTTACAATGAGCAGTTCTTC	CASSLALGQALYNEQFF
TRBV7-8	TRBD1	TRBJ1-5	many	TGTGCCAGCATTCTAGCGGGGACAGGGGAGAACAATCAGCCCCAGCATTTT	CASILAGTGENNQPQHF
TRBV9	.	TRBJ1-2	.	TGTGCCAGCAGCCTAATTTCGGGGTATGGCTACACCTTC	CASSLISGYGYTF
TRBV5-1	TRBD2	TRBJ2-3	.	TGCGCCAGCAGCAGGACTAGCGGGAGGGCTATGGGCGCAGATACGCAGTATTTT	CASSRTSGRAMGADTQYF
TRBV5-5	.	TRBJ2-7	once	TGTGCCAGCCTAAGGGACCCTCGGGAGCAGTACTTC	CASLRDPREQYF
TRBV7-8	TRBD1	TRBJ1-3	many	TGTGCCAGCAGCCGAACAGGGGGAGCTGGAAACACCATATATTTT	CASSRTGGAGNTIYF
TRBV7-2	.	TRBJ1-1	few	TGTGCCAGCAGCCAGAGCAGGGATACTGAAGCTTTCTTT	CASSQSRDTEAFF
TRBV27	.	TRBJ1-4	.	TGTGCCAGCAGTTTCTCAGGGACTGGAAAACTGTTTTTT	CASSFSGTGKLFF
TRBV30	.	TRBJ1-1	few	TGTGCCTGGAGTGGGGGAAACACTGAAGCTTTCTTT	CAWSGGNTEAFF
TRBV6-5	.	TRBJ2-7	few	TGTGCCAGCAGTGTCGGGGGACCCGCCTACGTGCAGTACTTC	CASSVGGPAYVQYF
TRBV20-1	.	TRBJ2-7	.	TGCAGTGCTAGAGGGCACAGCCAGGCCTCCTACGAGCAGTACTTC	CSARGHSQASYEQYF
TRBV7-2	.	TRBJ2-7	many	TGTGCCAGCAGCTTAGAGGGTAGCTCCTACGAGCAGTACTTC	CASSLEGSSYEQYF
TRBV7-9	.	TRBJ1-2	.	TGTGCCAGCAGCCCGGGCGCTAACTATGGCTACACCTTC	CASSPGANYGYTF
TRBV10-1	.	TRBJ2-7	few	TGCGCCAGCAGTGATGGAGGGGGCTCCGAGCAGTACTTC	CASSDGGGSEQYF
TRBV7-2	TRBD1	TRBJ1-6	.	TGTGCCAGCAGCCTAGAGACAGGGAATTCACCCCTCCACTTT	CASSLETGNSPLHF
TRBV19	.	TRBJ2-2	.	TGTGCCAGTATTGCGACAGCGAACACCGGGGAGCTGTTTTTT	CASIATANTGELFF
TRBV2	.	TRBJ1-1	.	TGTGCCAGCCTGAAGGACGTACTGATGAACACTGAAGCTTTCTTT	CASLKDVLMNTEAFF
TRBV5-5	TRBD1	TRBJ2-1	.	TGTGCCAGCAGCTTGACCCCGGGACAGCTGAACGATGAGCAGTTCTTC	CASSLTPGQLNDEQFF
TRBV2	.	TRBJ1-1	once	TGTGCCAGCAGTTGGACAGATGAAGCTTTCTTT	CASSWTDEAFF
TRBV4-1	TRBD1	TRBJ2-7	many	TGCGCCAGCAGCCCCACAGGGGTCCCCTCCTACGAGCAGTACTTC	CASSPTGVPSYEQYF
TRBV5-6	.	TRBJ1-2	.	TGTGCCAGCAGCCCCGGCTATGGCTACACCTTC	CASSPGYGYTF
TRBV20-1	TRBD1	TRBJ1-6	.	TGCAGTGCTCAGGGGGGAATGAGCTCACCCCTCCACTTT	CSAQGGMSSPLHF
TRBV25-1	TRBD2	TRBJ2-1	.	TGTGCCAGCAGCCTAGCGGGTCTTACCTACAATGAGCAGTTCTTC	CASSLAGLTYNEQFF
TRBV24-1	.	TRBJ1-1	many	TGTGCCACCTCCCAACGAATCGTAGACGGGGGGTACACTGAAGCTTTCTTT	CATSQRIVDGGYTEAFF
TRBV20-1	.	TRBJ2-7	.	TGCAGCCAAGTCGGGCCGGTGGGAACCGAGCAGTACTTC	CSQVGPVGTEQYF
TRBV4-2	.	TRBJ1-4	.	TGTGCCTGCAGCCAAGAGTTGGGGGCTGCAACTAATGAAAAACTGTTTTTT	CACSQELGAATNEKLFF
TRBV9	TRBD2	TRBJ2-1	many	TGTGCCAGCAGCGCCACAGTACTAGCGGGGATCTACAATGAGCAGTTCTTC	CASSATVLAGIYNEQFF
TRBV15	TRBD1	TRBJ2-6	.	TGTGCCACCAAAGACAGGGGGTTCTCTGGGGCCAACGTCCTGACTTTC	CATKDRGFSGANVLTF
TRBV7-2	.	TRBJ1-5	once	TGTGCCAGCAGCTTAGTTCTTAGTACCGGCTCAGGCAGCAATCAGCCCCAGCATTTT	CASSLVLSTGSGSNQPQHF
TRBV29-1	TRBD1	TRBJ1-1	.	TGCAGCGTAAGGGGGCGGACTGAAGCTTTCTTT	CSVRGRTEAFF